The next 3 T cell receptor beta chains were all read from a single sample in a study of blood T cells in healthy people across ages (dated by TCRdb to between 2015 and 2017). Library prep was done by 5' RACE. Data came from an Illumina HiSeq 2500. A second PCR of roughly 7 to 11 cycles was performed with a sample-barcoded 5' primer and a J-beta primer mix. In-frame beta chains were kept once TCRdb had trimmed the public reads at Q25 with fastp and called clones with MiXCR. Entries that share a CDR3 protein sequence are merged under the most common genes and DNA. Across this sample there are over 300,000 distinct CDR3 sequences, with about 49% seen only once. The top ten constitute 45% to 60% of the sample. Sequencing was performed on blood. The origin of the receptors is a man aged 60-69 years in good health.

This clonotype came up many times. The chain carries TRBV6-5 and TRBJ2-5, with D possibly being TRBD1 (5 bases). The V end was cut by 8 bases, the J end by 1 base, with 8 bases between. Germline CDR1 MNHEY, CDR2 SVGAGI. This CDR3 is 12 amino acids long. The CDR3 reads CASGARQETQYF. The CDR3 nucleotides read TGTGCCAGCGGGGCCCGCCAAGAGACCCAGTACTTC.

The CDR3 region has the DNA TGTGCCAGCAGCTTGGACGCGAGACAGCCCCAGCATTTT. It translates to CASSLDARQPQHF. The chain couples TRBV11-2 to TRBJ1-5, with D unresolved. V lost 3 bases, J lost 7 bases, and 10 bases lay in between. CDR3 length equals 13 residues. Germline V gene sequence: CDR1 SGHAT, CDR2 FQNNGV.

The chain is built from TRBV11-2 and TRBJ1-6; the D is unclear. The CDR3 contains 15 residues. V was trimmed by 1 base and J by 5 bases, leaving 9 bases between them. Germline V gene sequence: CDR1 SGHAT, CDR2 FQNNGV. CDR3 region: CASSLGTLNNSPLHF. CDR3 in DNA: TGTGCCAGCAGCTTAGGGACGCTTAATAATTCACCCCTCCACTTT.